The source of this T cell receptor beta chain is a study of blood T cells in healthy people across ages (dated by TCRdb to between 2014 and 2017). For the study in its entirety: In model experiments, roughly one uniquely barcoded TCR beta cDNA molecule per two T cells was captured by template switching. Using deep sequencing normalized with unique cDNA molecular identifiers, the study measured how TCR beta repertoire diversity changes with age. Four age groups were formed from the donors: young (average roughly 16 years), middle-aged (roughly 38), aged (around 68) and long-lived (less than 85). To avoid experimental bias, donors of different ages were randomly spread across the sequencing lanes. Two additional independent replicas of 1 million unique cDNA reads from the same blood draw were analyzed for two donors (one aged 18 to 30 and one aged 80 or older). The study at large found these results: Conclusive comparison of naive and antigen-experienced compartments was prevented by the profiling of bulk unsorted PBMCs. The CMV infection status of donors was not known, potentially confounding age-related changes in expanded clonotypes. As age increased, observed TCR beta diversity per million T cells dropped in a roughly linear way, and a significant reduction was already evident by age about 40. A strong correlation was found between observed TCR beta diversity and the percentage of naive T cells measured by flow cytometry. The long-lived group showed more naive CD4+ T cells, fewer expanded clones and increased TCR diversity than the aged group, suggesting age selection. Estimates of total diversity based on one million sequenced T cells were regarded as lower bounds and as underestimates.

Systemically healthy Caucasian individuals from Russia, 39 in total and aged about 6 to 90 years, were included as donors. Each donor gave about 9.7 milliliters of peripheral blood, drawn into EDTA-treated Vacutainer tubes. Ficoll-Paque density-gradient centrifugation was used to isolate PBMCs, with at least 6 million obtained per sample. Trizol reagent was used to extract total RNA from the PBMCs, yielding at least 6 micrograms per sample. For every donor, an aliquot of PBMCs went through flow cytometry to measure the percentages of naive CD45RAhigh/CD27high T cells. The library was built by means of 5' RACE. Sequencing was carried out with an Illumina HiSeq 2500. The second PCR ran for about 6 to 12 cycles and used a J-beta primer mix along with a sample-barcoded 5' primer. Each TCR beta cDNA molecule received a unique molecular identifier from a template-switch 5' adaptor carrying 12 random nucleotides. At least 2.5 million CDR3-containing paired-end reads were obtained from each sample. First-strand cDNA was synthesized from all RNA with the Mint cDNA synthesis kit, primed by a TRBC-specific oligonucleotide. Following uracil-DNA glycosylase treatment, all cDNA underwent a first 18-cycle PCR with the universal primers M1SS and BC2_uni_R. Per the authors' processing: For normalization, 1 million high-quality reads were randomly selected from each sample, with every read carrying a distinct molecular identifier. Reads sharing molecular identifiers were discarded rather than binned into consensus sequences. MiTCR, with a Q25 quality threshold and the strictest error-elimination algorithm, was used for CDR3 identification, clonotype clustering and error correction. A nonparametric unseen species model with Euler transformation was used to estimate lower-bound total TCR beta diversity. TCRdb reworked the public reads: Q25 trimming with fastp, MiXCR clone assembly, productive beta chains retained. CDR3 protein duplicates are merged, each entry listing the most common genes and DNA. The V and J calls follow TCRdb's processing rather than the paper's. The table for this sample lists hundreds of thousands of distinct CDR3 sequences; around 45% of them were counted only once. 25% to 35% of the sample goes to the ten largest clones.

Of note for this clonotype: The target of this receptor is not known. Base qualities were left out, and no much larger clone turns up one base away.

The CDR3 holds 16 amino acids from the cysteine to the phenylalanine. Just the 48-base CDR3 DNA is kept, in frame starting at base 1. Taken from the germline V gene, the CDR1 and CDR2 loops are SGHRS and YFSETQ. The sequenced sample consisted of blood. The V and J genes are TRBV5-1 and TRBJ2-1; 9 central bases correspond to TRBD1. The DNA end lines up better with TRBJ2-7; the J call may be wrong. This TCR was recovered from an older woman in good health. The CDR3 reads CASSQTGTGSYNEQYF. The nucleotides read TGCGCCAGCAGCCAAACCGGGACAGGGTCCTACAATGAGCAGTACTTC.